Listed below are T cell receptor beta chains from one sample, sequenced in a study of cytomegalovirus exposure and HLA in healthy donors. The method was immunoSEQ multiplex PCR; TCRdb's version includes in-frame clones alone and lacks a portion of them. The table lists roughly 310,000 clones, approximately 91% of them singletons. Sequencing was performed on PBMCs. These receptors were taken from a young man in good health and CMV-seronegative. Both conserved end residues are part of each CDR3. D genes are given only for firm matches. Clone size is given for some rows only: seen once, a few or many times, or a class if the clone is expanded.

clone size: .; J gene: TRBJ2-1; D gene: TRBD2; V gene: TRBV5-1; CDR3 protein: CASSESSGGAYNEQFF; CDR3 DNA: TGCGCCAGCAGCGAGTCTAGCGGGGGGGCATACAATGAGCAGTTCTTC
clone size: .; J gene: TRBJ1-2; D gene: .; V gene: TRBV19; CDR3 protein: CASRDSSPNYGYTF; CDR3 DNA: TGTGCCAGTAGGGACAGCTCACCTAACTATGGCTACACCTTC
clone size: once; J gene: TRBJ1-1; D gene: .; V gene: TRBV9; CDR3 protein: CASSVYQGQEAFF; CDR3 DNA: TGTGCCAGCAGCGTGTATCAGGGGCAGGAGGCTTTCTTT
clone size: .; J gene: TRBJ2-3; D gene: TRBD1; V gene: TRBV9; CDR3 protein: CASSAGTGTGDTQYF; CDR3 DNA: TGTGCCAGCAGCGCCGGGACAGGGACGGGGGATACGCAGTATTTT
clone size: .; J gene: TRBJ2-7; D gene: TRBD1; V gene: TRBV2; CDR3 protein: CASMGQSFVEQYF; CDR3 DNA: TGTGCCAGCATGGGACAGTCCTTCGTCGAGCAGTACTTC
clone size: .; J gene: TRBJ1-5; D gene: .; V gene: TRBV7-9; CDR3 protein: CASSSNLNQPQHF; CDR3 DNA: TGTGCCAGCAGCTCCAACCTAAATCAGCCCCAGCATTTT
clone size: .; J gene: TRBJ2-5; D gene: .; V gene: TRBV4-3; CDR3 protein: CASSQSRSGQETQYF; CDR3 DNA: TGCGCCAGCAGCCAATCTCGTAGCGGACAAGAGACCCAGTACTTC
clone size: .; J gene: TRBJ1-1; D gene: TRBD1; V gene: TRBV11-2; CDR3 protein: CASSRGQGEAFF; CDR3 DNA: TGTGCCAGCAGCCGAGGACAGGGAGAAGCTTTCTTT
clone size: .; J gene: TRBJ1-2; D gene: .; V gene: TRBV28; CDR3 protein: CASRREERYGYTF; CDR3 DNA: TGTGCCAGCCGAAGGGAGGAGCGGTATGGCTACACCTTC
clone size: .; J gene: TRBJ2-7; D gene: .; V gene: TRBV7-9; CDR3 protein: CASSLVRWGEAYEQYF; CDR3 DNA: TGTGCCAGCAGCTTAGTTCGTTGGGGAGAGGCCTACGAGCAGTACTTC
clone size: .; J gene: TRBJ1-1; D gene: .; V gene: TRBV7-9; CDR3 protein: CASSLAGVNTEAFF; CDR3 DNA: TGTGCCAGCAGCTTAGCAGGAGTGAACACTGAAGCTTTCTTT
clone size: .; J gene: TRBJ2-3; D gene: TRBD2; V gene: TRBV9; CDR3 protein: CASSEGSLAGSDTQYF; CDR3 DNA: TGTGCCAGCAGCGAGGGTTCCCTAGCGGGGTCGGATACGCAGTATTTT
clone size: .; J gene: TRBJ2-5; D gene: TRBD1; V gene: TRBV19; CDR3 protein: CASRDRGEETQYF; CDR3 DNA: TGTGCCAGTAGGGACAGGGGTGAAGAGACCCAGTACTTC
clone size: .; J gene: TRBJ1-1; D gene: .; V gene: TRBV9; CDR3 protein: CASSVRDVRGPEAFF; CDR3 DNA: TGTGCCAGCAGCGTCCGAGACGTCAGGGGCCCTGAAGCTTTCTTT
clone size: few; J gene: TRBJ2-1; D gene: TRBD1; V gene: TRBV4-2; CDR3 protein: CASSQARGSSYNEQFF; CDR3 DNA: TGTGCCAGCAGCCAAGCCAGGGGGAGCTCCTACAATGAGCAGTTCTTC
clone size: .; J gene: TRBJ1-5; D gene: .; V gene: TRBV18; CDR3 protein: CASSPGRESQPQHF; CDR3 DNA: TGTGCCAGCTCACCAGGAAGGGAGTCTCAGCCCCAGCATTTT
clone size: .; J gene: TRBJ1-6; D gene: .; V gene: TRBV5-4; CDR3 protein: CASKPEGSYNSPLHF; CDR3 DNA: TGTGCCAGCAAACCGGAGGGCTCTTATAATTCACCCCTCCACTTT
clone size: .; J gene: TRBJ2-1; D gene: .; V gene: TRBV5-1; CDR3 protein: CASSLGLLEAHEQFF; CDR3 DNA: TGCGCCAGCAGCTTGGGTCTTCTAGAAGCCCATGAGCAGTTCTTC
clone size: .; J gene: TRBJ2-2; D gene: TRBD1; V gene: TRBV10-3; CDR3 protein: CAISEPMDRVDTGELFF; CDR3 DNA: TGTGCCATCAGTGAGCCGATGGACAGGGTTGACACCGGGGAGCTGTTTTTT
clone size: .; J gene: TRBJ2-3; D gene: .; V gene: TRBV10-3; CDR3 protein: CATLTESGDTQYF; CDR3 DNA: TGTGCCACCCTGACAGAGTCAGGAGATACGCAGTATTTT
clone size: .; J gene: TRBJ2-7; D gene: .; V gene: TRBV5-1; CDR3 protein: CASSLSGDLYEQYF; CDR3 DNA: TGCGCCAGCAGCTTGTCGGGTGACCTCTACGAGCAGTACTTC
clone size: .; J gene: TRBJ1-1; D gene: .; V gene: TRBV14; CDR3 protein: CASSQERQINTEAFF; CDR3 DNA: TGTGCCAGCAGCCAAGAACGACAGATAAACACTGAAGCTTTCTTT
clone size: .; J gene: TRBJ2-7; D gene: .; V gene: TRBV5-1; CDR3 protein: CASSLANSYEQYF; CDR3 DNA: TGCGCCAGCAGCTTGGCCAACTCGTACGAGCAGTACTTC
clone size: .; J gene: TRBJ1-1; D gene: TRBD1; V gene: TRBV5-1; CDR3 protein: CASSLAAGTVEAFF; CDR3 DNA: TGCGCCAGCAGCTTGGCAGCCGGGACAGTTGAAGCTTTCTTT
clone size: .; J gene: TRBJ2-5; D gene: .; V gene: TRBV5-1; CDR3 protein: CASSFPTGNQETQYF; CDR3 DNA: TGCGCCAGCAGCTTTCCCACGGGAAACCAAGAGACCCAGTACTTC
clone size: .; J gene: TRBJ2-5; D gene: .; V gene: TRBV2; CDR3 protein: CASTERVLQETQYF; CDR3 DNA: TGTGCCAGCACGGAGAGGGTCCTACAAGAGACCCAGTACTTC
clone size: .; J gene: TRBJ1-5; D gene: .; V gene: TRBV7-6; CDR3 protein: CASSSYGFVGEPQHF; CDR3 DNA: TGTGCCAGCAGCTCCTATGGGTTCGTCGGGGAGCCCCAGCATTTT
clone size: .; J gene: TRBJ2-1; D gene: .; V gene: TRBV29-1; CDR3 protein: CSVEVLGQGWDNEQFF; CDR3 DNA: TGCAGCGTTGAAGTATTAGGCCAGGGCTGGGACAATGAGCAGTTCTTC
clone size: .; J gene: TRBJ2-5; D gene: .; V gene: TRBV15; CDR3 protein: CATSAGTQETQYF; CDR3 DNA: TGTGCCACCAGCGCAGGAACCCAAGAGACCCAGTACTTC
clone size: .; J gene: TRBJ1-1; D gene: .; V gene: TRBV15; CDR3 protein: CATSRDTGSHDTEAFF; CDR3 DNA: TGTGCCACCAGCAGAGATACGGGGTCCCATGACACTGAAGCTTTCTTT
clone size: .; J gene: TRBJ1-1; D gene: TRBD1; V gene: TRBV11-2; CDR3 protein: CASSLVQGISGTEAFF; CDR3 DNA: TGTGCCAGCAGCTTAGTACAGGGGATTAGTGGCACTGAAGCTTTCTTT
clone size: .; J gene: TRBJ2-3; D gene: .; V gene: TRBV10-3; CDR3 protein: CAQGGGGPDTQYF; CDR3 DNA: TGTGCCCAGGGGGGCGGGGGGCCAGATACGCAGTATTTT
clone size: .; J gene: TRBJ1-5; D gene: .; V gene: TRBV6-6; CDR3 protein: CASSYDIEPQHF; CDR3 DNA: TGTGCCAGCAGTTACGATATAGAGCCCCAGCATTTT
clone size: .; J gene: TRBJ2-7; D gene: TRBD2; V gene: TRBV6-5; CDR3 protein: CASSSGGAGEHEQYF; CDR3 DNA: TGTGCCAGCAGTTCCGGAGGGGCGGGGGAGCACGAGCAGTACTTC
clone size: .; J gene: TRBJ2-7; D gene: TRBD1; V gene: TRBV19; CDR3 protein: CATGTGGYEQYF; CDR3 DNA: TGTGCCACCGGGACAGGGGGATACGAGCAGTACTTC
clone size: once; J gene: TRBJ1-4; D gene: .; V gene: TRBV6-5; CDR3 protein: CASSYSTGFYEKLFF; CDR3 DNA: TGTGCCAGCAGTTACTCGACCGGGTTCTATGAAAAACTGTTTTTT
clone size: many; J gene: TRBJ1-6; D gene: .; V gene: TRBV30; CDR3 protein: CASKNGRDSPLHF; CDR3 DNA: TGTGCCTCGAAAAATGGCCGGGATTCACCCCTCCACTTT
clone size: .; J gene: TRBJ2-3; D gene: TRBD2; V gene: TRBV6-4; CDR3 protein: CASSERGSTDTQYF; CDR3 DNA: TGTGCCAGCAGTGAGCGGGGGAGCACAGATACGCAGTATTTT
clone size: few; J gene: TRBJ1-2; D gene: TRBD1; V gene: TRBV2; CDR3 protein: CASRGQGSGYTF; CDR3 DNA: TGTGCCAGCAGGGGACAGGGGTCTGGCTACACCTTC
clone size: .; J gene: TRBJ2-1; D gene: TRBD2; V gene: TRBV5-6; CDR3 protein: CASSSLVSGGYNEQFF; CDR3 DNA: TGTGCCAGCAGCTCTCTGGTTAGCGGGGGGTACAATGAGCAGTTCTTC
clone size: .; J gene: TRBJ2-6; D gene: TRBD1; V gene: TRBV4-3; CDR3 protein: CASSQDPPQGANGANVLTF; CDR3 DNA: TGCGCCAGCAGCCAAGATCCCCCTCAGGGGGCGAACGGGGCCAACGTCCTGACTTTC
clone size: .; J gene: TRBJ1-1; D gene: .; V gene: TRBV19; CDR3 protein: CASRQGGEAFF; CDR3 DNA: TGTGCCAGTAGGCAGGGCGGTGAAGCTTTCTTT
clone size: .; J gene: TRBJ2-7; D gene: .; V gene: TRBV5-4; CDR3 protein: CASSLRTSPYEQYF; CDR3 DNA: TGTGCCAGCAGCTTGCGAACATCCCCCTACGAGCAGTACTTC
clone size: .; J gene: TRBJ1-2; D gene: .; V gene: TRBV19; CDR3 protein: CASSIRTDLYGYTF; CDR3 DNA: TGTGCCAGTAGTATACGGACAGATTTATATGGCTACACCTTC
clone size: .; J gene: TRBJ2-7; D gene: TRBD1; V gene: TRBV7-9; CDR3 protein: CASSTGTGSSYEQYF; CDR3 DNA: TGTGCCAGCAGCACGGGGACAGGCAGCTCCTACGAGCAGTACTTC
clone size: .; J gene: TRBJ2-1; D gene: .; V gene: TRBV9; CDR3 protein: CASSVVRDSEQFF; CDR3 DNA: TGTGCCAGCAGCGTAGTTCGAGACAGTGAGCAGTTCTTC
clone size: .; J gene: TRBJ1-5; D gene: .; V gene: TRBV6-1; CDR3 protein: CASSEEGLRWSNQPQHF; CDR3 DNA: TGTGCCAGCAGTGAAGAGGGACTCCGGTGGTCGAATCAGCCCCAGCATTTT
clone size: .; J gene: TRBJ2-1; D gene: TRBD1; V gene: TRBV10-3; CDR3 protein: CAISGGTGDYNEQFF; CDR3 DNA: TGTGCCATCAGTGGCGGGACAGGCGACTACAATGAGCAGTTCTTC
clone size: .; J gene: TRBJ1-6; D gene: .; V gene: TRBV28; CDR3 protein: CASSLSQGGSPLHF; CDR3 DNA: TGTGCCAGCAGTTTGTCCCAGGGAGGATCACCCCTCCACTTT
clone size: .; J gene: TRBJ2-4; D gene: .; V gene: TRBV7-2; CDR3 protein: CASSLAVAKNIQYF; CDR3 DNA: TGTGCCAGCAGCTTAGCCGTAGCCAAAAACATTCAGTACTTC
clone size: few; J gene: TRBJ2-7; D gene: .; V gene: TRBV2; CDR3 protein: CASSTRSREQYF; CDR3 DNA: TGTGCCAGCAGCACTAGGTCCCGCGAGCAGTACTTC
clone size: .; J gene: TRBJ2-2; D gene: .; V gene: TRBV29-1; CDR3 protein: CSVEEGARNTGELFF; CDR3 DNA: TGCAGCGTTGAAGAGGGGGCGCGGAACACCGGGGAGCTGTTTTTT
clone size: .; J gene: TRBJ1-2; D gene: TRBD1; V gene: TRBV5-4; CDR3 protein: CALRGPWGYTF; CDR3 DNA: TGTGCCTTAAGGGGGCCTTGGGGCTACACCTTC
clone size: .; J gene: TRBJ1-1; D gene: .; V gene: TRBV5-6; CDR3 protein: CASSLPVMNTEAFF; CDR3 DNA: TGTGCCAGCAGCTTGCCCGTAATGAACACTGAAGCTTTCTTT
clone size: few; J gene: TRBJ1-2; D gene: .; V gene: TRBV5-4; CDR3 protein: CASSLAGIRGGYTF; CDR3 DNA: TGTGCCAGCAGCTTGGCCGGGATCCGAGGAGGCTACACCTTC